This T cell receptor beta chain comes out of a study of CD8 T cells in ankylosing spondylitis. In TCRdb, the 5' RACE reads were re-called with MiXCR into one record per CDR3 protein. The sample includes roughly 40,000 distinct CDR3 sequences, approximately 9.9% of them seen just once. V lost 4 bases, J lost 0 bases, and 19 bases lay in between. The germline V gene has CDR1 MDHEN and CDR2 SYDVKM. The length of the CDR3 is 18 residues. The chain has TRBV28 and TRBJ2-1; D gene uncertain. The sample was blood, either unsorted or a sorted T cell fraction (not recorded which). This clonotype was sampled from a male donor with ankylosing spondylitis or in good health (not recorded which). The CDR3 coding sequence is TGTGCCAGCAGTTCCCCCAAAATTGTAGGGCGCTCCTACAATGAGCAGTTCTTC. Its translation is CASSSPKIVGRSYNEQFF.